This T cell receptor (beta chain) was profiled in a study of T cell responses to AZD1222 COVID-19 vaccine. Points from the study as a whole: There were vaccine-associated CD4 TCRs across spike, dominant at 160-218 and 743-854.

Assay: immunoSEQ multiplex PCR; the TCRdb copy retains only in-frame clones and omits some. The sample yields roughly 200,000 clones, roughly 94% seen once. Trimming removed 4 bases from V and 5 bases from J; junction bases left unmatched: 11. The CDR3 covers 17 residues. Germline V gene sequence: CDR1 LGHDT, CDR2 YNNKEL (reference sequence). A few counts support this clone. Antigen: not known. The receptor comes from an adult who received the MenACWY meningococcal vaccine as a control. Here the sequenced sample was peripheral blood, taken 28 days after the second dose of the MenACWY control vaccine. The J gene is TRBJ2-1, the V gene TRBV3-1 (or the pseudogene TRBV3-2); 10 positions match TRBD2. The DNA of the CDR3 is TGTGCCAGCAGCCCTCCCCTGGGGACTAGCGCCGACAATGAGCAGTTCTTC. Protein: CASSPPLGTSADNEQFF.